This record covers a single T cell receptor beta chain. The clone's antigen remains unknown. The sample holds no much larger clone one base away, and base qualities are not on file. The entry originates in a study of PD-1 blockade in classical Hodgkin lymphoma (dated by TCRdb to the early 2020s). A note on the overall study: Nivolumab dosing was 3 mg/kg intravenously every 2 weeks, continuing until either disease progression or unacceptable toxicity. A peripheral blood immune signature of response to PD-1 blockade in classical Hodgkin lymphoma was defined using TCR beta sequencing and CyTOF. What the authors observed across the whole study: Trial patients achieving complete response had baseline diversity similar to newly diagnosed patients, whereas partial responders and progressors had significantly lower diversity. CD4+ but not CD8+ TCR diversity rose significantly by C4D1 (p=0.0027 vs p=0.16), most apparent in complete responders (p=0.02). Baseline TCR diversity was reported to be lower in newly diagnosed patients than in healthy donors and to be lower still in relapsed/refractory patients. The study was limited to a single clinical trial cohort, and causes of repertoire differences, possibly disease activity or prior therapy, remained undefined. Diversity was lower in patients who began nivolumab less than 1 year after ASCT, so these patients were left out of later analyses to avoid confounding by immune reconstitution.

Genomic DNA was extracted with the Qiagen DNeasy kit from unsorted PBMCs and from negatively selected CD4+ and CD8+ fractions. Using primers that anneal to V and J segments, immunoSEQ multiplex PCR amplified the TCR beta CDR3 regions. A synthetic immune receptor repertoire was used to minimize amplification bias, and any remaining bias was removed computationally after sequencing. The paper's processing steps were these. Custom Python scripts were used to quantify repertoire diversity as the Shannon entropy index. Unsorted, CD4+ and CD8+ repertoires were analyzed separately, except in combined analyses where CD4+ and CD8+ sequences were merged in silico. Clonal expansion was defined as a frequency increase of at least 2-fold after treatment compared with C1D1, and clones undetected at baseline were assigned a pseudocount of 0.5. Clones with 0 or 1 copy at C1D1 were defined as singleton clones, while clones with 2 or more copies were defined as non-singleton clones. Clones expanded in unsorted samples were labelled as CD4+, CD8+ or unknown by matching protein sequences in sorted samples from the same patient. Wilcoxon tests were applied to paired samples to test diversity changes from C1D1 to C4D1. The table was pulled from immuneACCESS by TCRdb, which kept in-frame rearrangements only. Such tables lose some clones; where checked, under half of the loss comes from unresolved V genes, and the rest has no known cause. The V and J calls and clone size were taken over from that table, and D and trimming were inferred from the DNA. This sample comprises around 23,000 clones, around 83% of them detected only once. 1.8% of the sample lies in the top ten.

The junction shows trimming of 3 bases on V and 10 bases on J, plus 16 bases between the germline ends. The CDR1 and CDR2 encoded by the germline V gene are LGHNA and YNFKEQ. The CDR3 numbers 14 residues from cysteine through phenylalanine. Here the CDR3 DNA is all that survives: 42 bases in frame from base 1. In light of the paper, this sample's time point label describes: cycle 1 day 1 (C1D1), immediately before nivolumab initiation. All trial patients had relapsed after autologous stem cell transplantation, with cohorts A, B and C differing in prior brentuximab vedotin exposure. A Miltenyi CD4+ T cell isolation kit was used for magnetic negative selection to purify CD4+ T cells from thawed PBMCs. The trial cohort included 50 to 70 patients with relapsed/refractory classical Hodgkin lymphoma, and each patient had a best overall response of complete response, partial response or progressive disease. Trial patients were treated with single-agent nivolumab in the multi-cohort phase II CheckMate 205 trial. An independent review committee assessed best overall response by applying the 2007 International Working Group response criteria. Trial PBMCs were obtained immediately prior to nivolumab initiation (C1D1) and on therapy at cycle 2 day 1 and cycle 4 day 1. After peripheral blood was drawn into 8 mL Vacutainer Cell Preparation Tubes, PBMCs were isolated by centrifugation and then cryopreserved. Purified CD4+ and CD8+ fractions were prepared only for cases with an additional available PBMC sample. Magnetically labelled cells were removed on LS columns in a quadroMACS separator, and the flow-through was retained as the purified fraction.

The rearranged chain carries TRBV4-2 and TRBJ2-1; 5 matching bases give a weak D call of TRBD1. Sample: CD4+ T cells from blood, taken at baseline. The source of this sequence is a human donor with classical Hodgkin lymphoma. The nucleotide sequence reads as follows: TGTGCCAGCAGCCAGAGCCCCGGACAACCGGAGCAGTTCTTC. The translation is CASSQSPGQPEQFF.